This entry lists 17 T cell receptor beta chains sequenced from one sample in a study of blood T cell repertoires in COVID-19. Sequenced by immunoSEQ multiplex PCR; TCRdb stores in-frame clones only, minus some. The sample holds about 42,000 clones, more than 75% seen once. Material: peripheral blood. The receptors come from a man aged 65-85 years with active COVID-19.

This chain connects TRBV10-3 to TRBJ2-7, with 7 bases fitting TRBD2. CDR3 length: 13 residues. Germline CDR1 reads ENHRY; CDR2 reads SYGVKD. Trimming at V came to 2 bases and at J to 2 bases, leaving 0 bases not matched to a gene. As DNA, the CDR3 is TGTGCCATCAGTGAGCGGGAGGCCTACGAGCAGTACTTC. This codes for CAISEREAYEQYF.

Points on this clone: The sample has other DNA sequences that encode this CDR3 too. The chain is built from TRBV4-2 and TRBJ2-5; 11 bases fit TRBD2. V lost 3 bases and J lost 1; bases outside the gene matches: 4. Germline V gene data show CDR1 as LGHNA and CDR2 as YNFKEQ. CDR3 size: 16 residues. The CDR3 DNA sequence: TGTGCCAGCAGCCATGGGACTAGCGGATTCCAAGAGACCCAGTACTTC. It yields the protein CASSHGTSGFQETQYF.

This clone appeared once. The V call is TRBV6-5, the J call TRBJ2-1, with no clear D. This CDR3 has 16 amino acids. V was cut by 2 bases and J by 2 bases, with 13 bases left in between. CDR1 MNHEY and CDR2 SVGAGI come from the germline V gene. CDR3 bases: TGTGCCAGCAGTTACAAAGGAGTGAGACCCTACAATGAGCAGTTCTTC. Residues: CASSYKGVRPYNEQFF.

The chain joins TRBV7-2 to TRBJ1-1, with D tentatively TRBD1 (5 bases). Germline V CDR1 and CDR2: SGHTA, FQGNSA. The CDR3 spans 14 residues. Deletions cut 5 bases from V and 1 base from J, with 11 bases between. This chain's CDR3 is CASSVDRQNTEAFF. The CDR3 DNA reads TGTGCCAGCAGCGTTGACAGACAGAACACTGAAGCTTTCTTT.

The rearrangement uses TRBV15 and TRBJ2-7, with D tentatively TRBD1 (5 bases). Trimming left V 5 bases short and J 6 bases short, with 17 bases between. Germline lookup yields CDR1 LNHNV and CDR2 YYDKDF (reference sequence). The length of the CDR3 is 14 residues. DNA of the CDR3: TGTGCCACCAGCTACCGGGCTGGGGCGATCGAGCAGTACTTC. Translation: CATSYRAGAIEQYF.

This chain joins TRBV18 and TRBJ2-3; 7 bases are shared with TRBD2. Germline-derived CDR1 and CDR2 are KGHSH and LQKENI. CDR3 size: 16 residues. J was trimmed by 3 bases and V by 2 bases; bases with no gene match: 8. The CDR3 loop reads CASSPSGLVQTDTQYF. CDR3 nucleotide sequence: TGTGCCAGCTCACCATCTGGACTAGTGCAGACAGATACGCAGTATTTT. The full variable domain, with the rest looked up from reference TRBV18 and TRBJ2-3, is NAGVMQNPRHLVRRRGQEARLRCSPMKGHSHVYWYRQLPEEGLKFMVYLQKENIIDESGMPKERFSAEFPKEGPSILRIQQVVRGDSAAYFCASSPSGLVQTDTQYFGPGTRLTVL.

The V call is TRBV28, the J call TRBJ2-3, with D possibly TRBD2 on 7 matching bases. V was trimmed by 1 base and J by 5 bases, leaving 16 bases between them. Looked up from germline, CDR1 is MDHEN and CDR2 is SYDVKM. This CDR3 has 16 amino acids. The CDR3 reads CASSLLGGAPIDTQYF. The CDR3, as DNA: TGTGCCAGCAGTTTATTGGGGGGGGCGCCTATAGATACGCAGTATTTT.

The chain uses TRBV19 and TRBJ2-3, with 7 positions matching TRBD2. J gave up 2 bases and V 5 bases, and 7 bases lay outside the gene matches. Germline CDR1 and CDR2: LNHDA and SQIVND (reference sequence). This CDR3 is 15 amino acids long. The DNA for the CDR3 is TGTGCCAGTAGTTTACTAGCGAACCCCACAGATACGCAGTATTTT. The encoded protein is CASSLLANPTDTQYF.

V and J are TRBV10-1 and TRBJ2-3; TRBD2 aligns across 13 bases. This CDR3 has 19 residues. V lost 3 bases and J lost 7; bases outside the gene matches: 16. Germline CDR1 reads WNHNN; CDR2 reads SYGVQD (reference sequence). CDR3 sequence (DNA): TGCGCCAGCAGTGAATGGACTAGCGGGGGTACCTCCGCTGGATATACGCAGTATTTT. Translation gives CASSEWTSGGTSAGYTQYF.

J is TRBJ2-5 and V is TRBV5-1; 9 nucleotides line up with TRBD2. The CDR3 totals 15 residues. J lost 0 bases, V lost 7 bases, and 7 bases had no gene match. The germline V gene encodes CDR1 SGHRS and CDR2 YFSETQ. The chain's CDR3 is CASESGLANQETQYF. In nucleotides, the CDR3 is TGCGCCAGCGAATCGGGACTAGCAAACCAAGAGACCCAGTACTTC.

This chain connects TRBV11-2 to TRBJ2-7; D perhaps matches TRBD2 (5 bases). V gave up 2 bases and J gave up 3 bases, with 14 bases separating them. CDR3 length: 15 residues. CDR1 and CDR2 (germline): SGHAT, FQNNGV. CDR3 DNA: TGTGCCAGCAGCTTAACGAGAGGTCGGGACTACGAGCAGTACTTC. It specifies CASSLTRGRDYEQYF.

The CDR3 DNA reads TGCAGTGGTGACGGGAACTATGGCTACACCTTC. Amino acids: CSGDGNYGYTF. This rearrangement joins TRBV20-1 to TRBJ1-2; D is uncertain. Per germline, CDR1 DFQATT and CDR2 SNEGSKA (reference sequence). V lost 7 bases and J lost 2, with 8 bases in between. This CDR3 has 11 amino acids.

This chain uses TRBV29-1 with TRBJ2-1; 10 bases agree with TRBD2. The germline V gene has CDR1 SQVTM and CDR2 ANQGSEA. With 8 bases clipped from V and 1 base from J, the junction kept 8 bases outside the gene matches. The CDR3 runs 15 residues. In DNA form, the CDR3 reads TGCAGCTCCGTCTCTAGCGGGAGTTCCTACAATGAGCAGTTCTTC. Translating it yields CSSVSSGSSYNEQFF.

The chain has TRBV11-2 and TRBJ2-5, with 9 bases fitting TRBD1. The V segment lost 4 bases and the J segment 3 bases; nucleotides outside the gene matches: 9. The CDR3 is 16 amino acids. Germline lookup yields CDR1 SGHAT and CDR2 FQNNGV. The CDR3 here is CASSYGTGPGEETQYF. For the CDR3, the DNA is TGTGCCAGCAGCTATGGGACAGGGCCTGGGGAAGAGACCCAGTACTTC.

This rearrangement joins TRBV6-5 to TRBJ2-7; TRBD1 matches 7 bases. CDR1 and CDR2 from the germline V gene are MNHEY and SVGAGI. This CDR3 region has 14 residues. J was trimmed by 5 bases and V by 5 bases; bases with no gene match: 9. The CDR3 region is CASSRNRGRDEQYF. The CDR3 region has the DNA TGTGCCAGCAGTCGTAACAGGGGCCGAGACGAGCAGTACTTC.

This clone was counted only a few times. This sequence joins TRBV6-6 and TRBJ1-2, with 7 bases identical to TRBD1. J lost 2 bases, V lost 6 bases, and 12 bases had no gene match. Germline V gene sequence: CDR1 MNHNY, CDR2 SVGAGI (reference sequence). The CDR3 consists of 16 residues. CDR3 in amino acids: CASSPSGRQGNYGYTF. The DNA of the CDR3 is TGTGCCAGCAGCCCAAGTGGAAGACAGGGCAACTATGGCTACACCTTC.

The chain has TRBV7-7 and TRBJ2-3; maybe TRBD2 (5 bases). Trimming removed 5 bases at V and 5 bases at J, with 23 bases between. There are 17 residues in the CDR3. From germline, CDR1 is SSHAT and CDR2 FNYEAQ (reference sequence). The CDR3 loop reads CASSPRYSAGGGDTQYF. In DNA, the CDR3 is TGTGCCAGCAGCCCGCGATATAGCGCCGGTGGAGGAGATACGCAGTATTTT.